The clone carrying this TCR beta chain appeared a few times. What it recognizes is unknown. This entry belongs to a study of radiation and T cells in renal cell carcinoma. Study results and limitations: From baseline, blood top tumor clonotypes peaked at 2 weeks post-radiation.

Germline CDR1 and CDR2: SGDLS and YYNGEE. V shed 4 bases, J shed 5 bases, and the junction held 9 bases outside the gene matches. The CDR3 extends over 15 amino acids. The data were produced by immunoSEQ multiplex PCR, yet TCRdb's version contains in-frame clones alone and is incomplete. The table lists some 50,000 clones, about 80% of them singletons. Stated time point: baseline pretreatment blood. Treatment given: 15 Gy SBRT to primary tumor, nephrectomy 4 weeks later. This material consisted of blood, taken from a patient whose treatment included radiotherapy and nephrectomy. The receptor comes from a woman aged 70-85 years with renal cell carcinoma. The chain uses TRBV9 and TRBJ1-5; 7 bases match TRBD1. CDR3 nucleotide sequence: TGTGCCAGCAGCCCGTCGACAGGGAGGGATCAGCCCCAGCATTTT. It yields the protein CASSPSTGRDQPQHF.